This T cell receptor beta chain stems from a study of human thymus T cells. The study's findings and limits: Related reports documented highly overlapping thymic repertoires among unrelated individuals. It looked as if thymic and blood repertoires used V and J genes in a biased way.

Resections from corrective heart surgery provided thymus tissue. It was healthy Finnish infants having corrective surgery for congenital heart defects who were the donors. Profiling relied on immunoSEQ multiplex PCR, and the TCRdb table lists in-frame clones only, not all of them. The repertoire holds roughly 86,000 clones, with around 96% as singletons. V shed 5 bases, J shed 3 bases, and the junction held 6 bases outside the gene matches. Germline CDR1 MNHEY, CDR2 SVGAGI. This CDR3 is built from 15 residues. Note on this clone: Its specificity is unknown.

The sample consisted of thymus tissue. The chain has TRBV6-5 and TRBJ2-3; 9 nucleotides align to TRBD1. The clonotype comes from a boy younger than two with a congenital heart defect but otherwise immunologically healthy. Here the CDR3 DNA reads TGTGCCAGCAGTCAGCTGACAGGGGGAACAGATACGCAGTATTTT. Encoded protein: CASSQLTGGTDTQYF.